This T cell receptor (beta chain) is drawn from a study of T cell responses to AZD1222 COVID-19 vaccine (dated by TCRdb to 2020 to 2022). With regard to the full study: Because spike-specific TCR depth and breadth did not differ between the two schedules, AZD1222 recipients who got a second dose at roughly 4 weeks were pooled with those who got a second dose at roughly 12 weeks. A total of just over 230 trial participants underwent TCR sequencing, of whom under 220 had received two doses of AZD1222 and some 25 had received two doses of the MenACWY control vaccine. Trial participants were enrolled into age subgroups of 18-55, 56-69 and 70-plus years, which contained about 160, 30 and 59 TCR-sequenced participants, respectively. Broad study findings and their caveats: The vaccine-associated CD4 TCRs covered the entire spike protein, and the dominant responses fell in regions 160-218 and 743-854. Participants were mostly white British, with more females than males. The authors suggested clonal diversity may have been underestimated. Conclusions about previously exposed vaccinees are limited, since just six AZD1222 recipients were seropositive for SARS-CoV-2 at baseline. Because no day 14 peak-response samples were available, repertoires were characterized only after the peak T cell response. In the small 56-69-year group, the increase in depth fell short of significance, most likely because of low power. Nearly half of unique spike-specific TCRs reportedly recognized epitopes outside regions mutated in the B.1.351 and B.1.1.7 variants. After two AZD1222 doses, both the breadth and the depth of spike-specific TCRs were significantly higher than at day 0 and than in MenACWY recipients.

Comments on this clone: There is no known antigen for this receptor. No quality values exist for individual bases; no much larger clone is one base distant.

This specimen's time point label, per the study, means: baseline before first vaccination. The vaccinee samples were drawn from two UK trials, COV001 and COV002, one of which was a single-blind randomized controlled phase 2/3 trial testing AZD1222 (ChAdOx1 nCoV-19) in healthy adults. Trial participant PBMC samples were collected at day 0 and day 28 after the second dose for TCRbeta chain sequencing. The CDR3 regions of human TCRbeta chains were analyzed by immunosequencing. In the original analysis: TCRs in the repertoires were matched against a reference library of SARS-CoV-2-specific TCRs that had been generated with the MIRA antigen-specificity platform. Breadth was defined as the fraction of unique TCRs that were SARS-CoV-2-associated, and depth was defined as the fraction of total T cells that were SARS-CoV-2-associated. Each spike-specific TCR was assigned to its reactive spike region and to a CD4 or CD8 class using the MIRA data. Log10-transformed breadth and depth values were compared by one-way ANOVA with Sidak's multiple comparisons tests. In TCRdb, the immuneACCESS table is reduced to in-frame sequences with V and J assigned. These tables do not hold every clone; where another copy was compared, an unresolved V gene accounts for under half, and the others remain unexplained. The DNA was the basis for D and trimming; V, J and clone size are from that table. This sample lists 120,000 to 150,000 clones; around 90% were detected once. The biggest ten clones account for 5.5% to 6.5% of the sample.

Deletion took 0 bases off V and 0 bases off J, with a span of 11 bases between the germline ends. The germline V gene specifies LGHNA as CDR1 and YNFKEQ as CDR2. The CDR3 has 16 amino acids, counting the end cysteine and phenylalanine. The DNA shown is the 48-base CDR3, in frame from base 1. The sequence links TRBV4-2 to TRBJ1-1; there is no confident call for the D gene. This TCR derives from an adult in good health. The sequencing used peripheral blood, collected on day 0 of AZD1222 vaccination. The DNA reads as follows: TGTGCCAGCAGCCAAGATATGGGAAGAATGAACACTGAAGCTTTCTTT. This encodes CASSQDMGRMNTEAFF.